A single sample is the source of the 14 T cell receptor beta chains below, sequenced in a study of cytomegalovirus exposure and HLA in healthy donors. Both 60 Vbeta primers and 13 Jbeta primers went into the PCR. TCRdb's copy holds only in-frame clones and misses some; the assay was immunoSEQ multiplex PCR. The sample includes 150,000 to 250,000 clones, around 83% of them seen just once. Material for sequencing was PBMCs. These receptor sequences come from a woman aged 45-60 years in good health and CMV-seropositive.

Turning to this clone: The sample carries other DNA sequences with the same CDR3. The DNA of the CDR3 is TGTGCCAGTAGACGACAGGGAAGCACAGATACGCAGTATTTT. Protein sequence: CASRRQGSTDTQYF. The chain links TRBV19 to TRBJ2-3, with TRBD1 matching over 7 bases. V was pared by 6 bases and J by 0 bases, with 3 bases of the junction left unmatched. This CDR3 comprises 14 residues. Germline CDR1 and CDR2: LNHDA and SQIVND (reference sequence).

The genes are TRBV7-9 and TRBJ2-1; D is possibly TRBD1 (5 bases). CDR1 is SEHNR and CDR2 is FQNEAQ in the germline V gene (reference sequence). V gave up 1 base and J gave up 4 bases, with 14 bases separating them. This CDR3 contains 16 residues. The CDR3 nucleotides read TGTGCCAGCAGCTTAGATGGCAGGGTCCGATACAATGAGCAGTTCTTC. Protein product: CASSLDGRVRYNEQFF.

To note about this clone: The junction departs from germline at one end; a sequencing error may be responsible. The genes are TRBV5-1 and TRBJ2-7, with D possibly TRBD1 on 7 matching bases. The germline V gene has CDR1 SGHRS and CDR2 YFSETQ. This CDR3 has 12 residues. The CDR3 bases are TGCGCCAGCAGCTTGGCAGGGGGGTGGCCGTTCTTC. Translated: CASSLAGGWPFF.

The chain carries TRBV10-1 and TRBJ2-2; D gene uncertain. Germline V gene data show CDR1 as WNHNN and CDR2 as SYGVQD (reference sequence). The V end was cut by 5 bases, the J end by 2 bases, with 6 bases between. The length of the CDR3 is 13 residues. The CDR3 DNA reads as TGCGCCAGCAGTAGAGATAACACCGGGGAGCTGTTTTTT. Residues: CASSRDNTGELFF.

The rearrangement links TRBV28 to TRBJ1-1, with TRBD1 identical over 7 bases. The V gene's germline CDR1 is MDHEN and CDR2 SYDVKM. Trimming removed 5 bases from V and 5 bases from J; junction bases left unmatched: 8. CDR3 size: 14 residues. As DNA, the CDR3 is TGTGCCAGCAGTACGGGACAGCTCAAGACTGAAGCTTTCTTT. Its translation: CASSTGQLKTEAFF.

The chain uses TRBV5-4 and TRBJ2-2, with a possible D match to TRBD1 (5 bases). The V gene lost 1 base and the J gene lost 1 base, with 5 bases spanning the gap. This CDR3 comprises 14 residues. Germline-derived CDR1 and CDR2 are SGHNT and YYREEE (reference sequence). DNA of the CDR3: TGTGCCAGCAGCTTGACAGGGAACACCGGGGAGCTGTTTTTT. The encoded protein is CASSLTGNTGELFF.

The chain couples TRBV11-2 to TRBJ2-7; D may be TRBD2 (6 bases). V dropped 3 bases and J dropped 1 base, with 10 bases sitting between them. Germline CDR1 is SGHAT and CDR2 is FQNNGV. The CDR3 totals 14 residues. CDR3 residues: CASSLAGKSYEQYF. The CDR3 DNA sequence: TGTGCCAGCAGCTTGGCGGGGAAGTCCTACGAGCAGTACTTC.

The chain recombines TRBV18 with TRBJ1-2; D remains unclear. Trimming took 5 bases from V and 0 from J, leaving 13 bases between them. The CDR3 totals 15 residues. Per the germline V gene, CDR1 is KGHSH and CDR2 is LQKENI. CDR3 coding DNA: TGTGCCAGCTCATCTCAATCAGAAGCTAACTATGGCTACACCTTC. This encodes CASSSQSEANYGYTF.

Comment on this clone: Other DNA sequences within the sample encode an identical CDR3. The chain links TRBV5-1 to TRBJ1-2; TRBD1 is a possible D gene (6 bases). Trimming took 0 bases from V and 6 from J, leaving 9 bases between them. CDR1 and CDR2 (germline): SGHRS, YFSETQ. The CDR3 totals 13 residues. CDR3 sequence (DNA): TGCGCCAGCAGCTTGGGGCAGGGGAATGGCTACACCTTC. Its protein is CASSLGQGNGYTF.

This clone was counted once. The chain combines TRBV15 with TRBJ1-3, with D unresolved. The germline CDR1 and CDR2 sequences are LNHNV and YYDKDF (reference sequence). The CDR3 contains 14 residues. Trimming took off 3 bases at V and 4 bases at J, with 10 bases between the two ends. CDR3: CATSSGYGGNTIYF. CDR3 sequence (DNA): TGTGCCACCAGCAGCGGGTATGGGGGAAACACCATATATTTT. Using reference TRBV15 and TRBJ1-3 for the parts outside the CDR3, the full variable domain is DAMVIQNPRYQVTQFGKPVTLSCSQTLNHNVMYWYQQKSSQAPKLLFHYYDKDFNNEADTPDNFQSRRPNTSFCFLDIRSPGLGDTAMYLCATSSGYGGNTIYFGEGSWLTVV.

The chain uses TRBV28 and TRBJ1-2; D gene unclear. V shed 4 bases and J shed 4 bases, with 7 bases lying between them. Germline CDR1 MDHEN, CDR2 SYDVKM. The CDR3 loop spans 12 amino acids. The CDR3 loop reads CASSWTTYGYTF. DNA of the CDR3: TGTGCCAGCAGTTGGACTACCTATGGCTACACCTTC.

The chain combines TRBV29-1 with TRBJ1-2; 9 bases are a match to TRBD1. V gave up 7 bases and J gave up 10 bases; unmatched junction bases: 7. CDR3 length: 11 residues. Germline loops: CDR1 SQVTM, CDR2 ANQGSEA. The CDR3 is CSDIDRGVYTF. In DNA form, the CDR3 reads TGCAGCGACATAGACAGGGGGGTCTACACCTTC.

The rearrangement links TRBV7-6 to TRBJ2-1; D is perhaps TRBD2 (6 bases). There are 17 residues in the CDR3. Germline V gene lookup returns CDR1 SGHVS and CDR2 FNYEAQ. V lost 0 bases, J lost 4 bases, and 16 bases lay in between. The chain's CDR3 is CASSLALWTNKYNEQFF. The CDR3 region has the DNA TGTGCCAGCAGCTTAGCTTTATGGACTAACAAGTACAATGAGCAGTTCTTC.

Only one count was recorded for this clone. The chain employs TRBV6-5 and TRBJ2-7; 7 bases are a match to TRBD1. V was clipped by 5 bases and J by 0 bases; unmatched bases: 4. This CDR3 is 14 amino acids long. Germline V gene data show CDR1 as MNHEY and CDR2 as SVGAGI. CDR3: CASSRGQDSYEQYF. The CDR3 DNA reads as TGTGCCAGCAGTAGAGGACAGGACTCCTACGAGCAGTACTTC.